Sequencing of this T cell receptor beta chain was carried out in a study of cytomegalovirus exposure and HLA in healthy donors. PCR primers comprised 60 Vbeta and 13 Jbeta primers. Assay: immunoSEQ multiplex PCR; the TCRdb copy retains only in-frame clones and omits some. Recorded for this sample: around 100,000 clones. Germline CDR1 is KGHSH and CDR2 is LQKENI. The V segment lost 2 bases and the J segment 3 bases; nucleotides outside the gene matches: 3. The CDR3 is 14 amino acids. This receptor was identified in a man aged 25-40 years in good health and CMV-seronegative. The gene calls are TRBV18 and TRBJ2-7; 8 bases align to TRBD1. The sample comprised PBMCs. The CDR3 DNA sequence: TGTGCCAGCTCACCAGGGACAGGAGACTACGAGCAGTACTTC. It codes for CASSPGTGDYEQYF.